These T cell receptor beta chains were read from a single sample in a study of cytomegalovirus exposure and HLA in healthy donors. Clones were read by immunoSEQ multiplex PCR, and TCRdb kept only the in-frame ones, dropping some. This sample contains some 200,000 clones. Sequencing was done on a sample of PBMCs. The receptors derive from a woman younger than 35 in good health and CMV-seropositive. The CDR3 runs from the conserved cysteine through the conserved F or W. Fields, in order: CDR3 DNA, CDR3 protein, D gene, V gene, J gene. D genes are given only for firm matches.

DNA: TGCGCCAGCTCCGGGCGAGCTCCGGGACTAGCGGGGGGGGGTGATACGCAGTATTTT
CDR3: CASSGRAPGLAGGGDTQYF
D: TRBD2
V: TRBV5-1
J: TRBJ2-3

DNA: TGTGCCAGCAGTCAGCCCAGCGGGGGGTACAATGAGCAGTTCTTC
CDR3: CASSQPSGGYNEQFF
D: TRBD2
V: TRBV6-4
J: TRBJ2-1

DNA: TGTGCCTGGAGCCGAGAGGGGGCTGGTGGCTACACCTTC
CDR3: CAWSREGAGGYTF
D: TRBD1
V: TRBV30
J: TRBJ1-2

DNA: TGTGCCAGCAGCCCCCCGACAGATAACTATGGCTACACCTTC
CDR3: CASSPPTDNYGYTF
D: .
V: TRBV7-6
J: TRBJ1-2

DNA: TGTGCCACCAGCAGAGAGAGTAGCGGGAGTTATACCGGGGAGCTGTTTTTT
CDR3: CATSRESSGSYTGELFF
D: TRBD2
V: TRBV15
J: TRBJ2-2

DNA: TGTGCCAGTAGTAACAGGGGGGAGGATGAAAAACTGTTTTTT
CDR3: CASSNRGEDEKLFF
D: TRBD1
V: TRBV19
J: TRBJ1-4

DNA: TGTGCCAGCGGGTGGGACAGGGGATGGGGCTACACCTTC
CDR3: CASGWDRGWGYTF
D: TRBD1
V: TRBV6-5
J: TRBJ1-2

DNA: TGCGCCAGCAGAGAGCGGGGTTGGGACAGGGGTAATGAGCAGTTCTTC
CDR3: CASRERGWDRGNEQFF
D: TRBD1
V: TRBV10-2
J: TRBJ2-1

DNA: TGTGCCAGCAGTGAAGCTGAGCACTTGGAGCTGTTTTTT
CDR3: CASSEAEHLELFF
D: .
V: TRBV2
J: TRBJ2-2

DNA: TGTGCCAGCAGCTTCGGGGTATCTGGAAACACCATATATTTT
CDR3: CASSFGVSGNTIYF
D: .
V: TRBV5-8
J: TRBJ1-3

DNA: TGTGCCATCAGTGCCGGGACAGGGAGCATAACTAATGAAAAACTGTTTTTT
CDR3: CAISAGTGSITNEKLFF
D: TRBD1
V: TRBV10-3
J: TRBJ1-4